This TCR beta chain originates from a study of a mutant IDH1 vaccine in newly diagnosed glioma. Study-level information: Treated patients comprised about 62% males and around 38% females, mean age about 38 years. Study findings and constraints: Apparently unrelated to pseudoprogression were changes in the top peripheral T cell clonotypes.

This clone was seen a handful of times. Antigen specificity is unknown. V shed 4 bases and J shed 0 bases, with 6 bases lying between them. The V gene's germline CDR1 is SQVTM and CDR2 ANQGSEA. The CDR3 spans 13 residues. Libraries were prepared by immunoSEQ multiplex PCR; TCRdb keeps only in-frame clonotypes and omits some of them. The repertoire consists of about 92,000 clones, with 83% occurring once and the leading ten covering around 7.4%. The time point was: baseline, week 1 (first vaccination visit). The treatment is: pre-vaccination baseline after standard-of-care therapy. V gene TRBV29-1 combines with J gene TRBJ2-2; D uncertain. The clonotype originates from a woman between 45 and 65 years old with glioma. The source material was PBMCs, sampled from a glioma patient treated with radiotherapy, temozolomide or both. CDR3 region: CSVVYANTGELFF. The CDR3 DNA is TGCAGCGTTGTGTATGCGAACACCGGGGAGCTGTTTTTT.